These T cell receptor beta chains were read from a single sample in a study of CD4+ T cells in melanoma. Produced via immunoSEQ multiplex PCR; TCRdb's table is partial and in-frame only. Here the sample spans around 100,000 clones, roughly 90% being singletons. Input material: peripheral blood. Source of these receptors: a human donor with melanoma. CDR3s include the opening cysteine and the closing phenylalanine or tryptophan. D genes are given only for firm matches. The size of a clone is reported for some rows only, either as once, few or many, or as a class for expanded clones.

j_call: TRBJ2-5; d_call: -; v_call: TRBV28; clone_size: -; cdr3_length: 14; cdr3_aa: CASSLGGYQETQYF; cdr3_nt: TGTGCCAGCAGTTTAGGGGGGTACCAAGAGACCCAGTACTTC
j_call: TRBJ2-7; d_call: -; v_call: TRBV7-9; clone_size: -; cdr3_length: 14; cdr3_aa: CASSFEFRPYEQYF; cdr3_nt: TGTGCCAGCAGCTTCGAATTCAGGCCTTACGAGCAGTACTTC
j_call: TRBJ1-2; d_call: -; v_call: TRBV28; clone_size: -; cdr3_length: 12; cdr3_aa: CASSLEGYGYTF; cdr3_nt: TGTGCCAGCAGTTTAGAGGGTTATGGCTACACCTTC
j_call: TRBJ2-4; d_call: TRBD1; v_call: TRBV7-9; clone_size: -; cdr3_length: 15; cdr3_aa: CASSRDRDQVNIQYF; cdr3_nt: TGTGCCAGCAGCCGGGACAGGGATCAGGTAAACATTCAGTACTTC
j_call: TRBJ2-3; d_call: -; v_call: TRBV6-1; clone_size: -; cdr3_length: 13; cdr3_aa: CASQGLGADTQYF; cdr3_nt: TGTGCCAGTCAAGGTCTAGGCGCAGATACGCAGTATTTT
j_call: TRBJ2-1; d_call: -; v_call: TRBV11-2; clone_size: -; cdr3_length: 14; cdr3_aa: CASSLGSGVGEQFF; cdr3_nt: TGTGCCAGCAGCTTGGGATCAGGGGTAGGTGAGCAGTTCTTC
j_call: TRBJ2-2; d_call: -; v_call: TRBV5-4; clone_size: -; cdr3_length: 14; cdr3_aa: CASRGGPTPGELFF; cdr3_nt: TGTGCCAGCAGGGGGGGGCCGACGCCAGGGGAGCTGTTTTTT
j_call: TRBJ1-1; d_call: -; v_call: TRBV5-4; clone_size: -; cdr3_length: 15; cdr3_aa: CASSPPQGANTEAFF; cdr3_nt: TGTGCCAGCAGTCCCCCCCAGGGAGCGAACACTGAAGCTTTCTTT
j_call: TRBJ1-2; d_call: -; v_call: TRBV9; clone_size: -; cdr3_length: 14; cdr3_aa: CASSAVLQAYGYTF; cdr3_nt: TGTGCCAGCAGCGCAGTCCTACAGGCCTATGGCTACACCTTC
j_call: TRBJ2-1; d_call: TRBD1; v_call: TRBV23-1; clone_size: -; cdr3_length: 15; cdr3_aa: CASSQAGQGYNEQFF; cdr3_nt: TGCGCCAGCAGTCAGGCGGGACAGGGTTACAATGAGCAGTTCTTC
j_call: TRBJ2-3; d_call: -; v_call: TRBV7-2; clone_size: -; cdr3_length: 13; cdr3_aa: CASRGGGADTQYF; cdr3_nt: TGTGCCAGCAGAGGGGGAGGGGCAGATACGCAGTATTTT
j_call: TRBJ2-3; d_call: TRBD1; v_call: TRBV19; clone_size: -; cdr3_length: 15; cdr3_aa: CASSRRTGITDTQYF; cdr3_nt: TGTGCCAGTAGTAGAAGGACAGGGATCACAGATACGCAGTATTTT
j_call: TRBJ2-2; d_call: -; v_call: TRBV18; clone_size: -; cdr3_length: 14; cdr3_aa: CASLDRGNTGELFF; cdr3_nt: TGTGCCAGTCTCGACAGAGGGAACACCGGGGAGCTGTTTTTT
j_call: TRBJ2-7; d_call: -; v_call: TRBV20-1; clone_size: -; cdr3_length: 10; cdr3_aa: CSASSVEQYF; cdr3_nt: TGCAGTGCTAGCTCCGTCGAGCAGTACTTC
j_call: TRBJ1-5; d_call: TRBD1; v_call: TRBV28; clone_size: -; cdr3_length: 15; cdr3_aa: CATNSGGDGNQPQHF; cdr3_nt: TGTGCCACAAACTCAGGGGGCGATGGCAATCAGCCCCAGCATTTT
j_call: TRBJ2-5; d_call: -; v_call: TRBV19; clone_size: -; cdr3_length: 13; cdr3_aa: CASRNGGAETQYF; cdr3_nt: TGTGCCAGTCGAAACGGGGGCGCAGAGACCCAGTACTTC
j_call: TRBJ2-3; d_call: TRBD2; v_call: TRBV4-3; clone_size: -; cdr3_length: 17; cdr3_aa: CASSQNIGLAGTDTQYF; cdr3_nt: TGCGCCAGCAGCCAAAATATCGGACTAGCGGGAACAGATACGCAGTATTTT
j_call: TRBJ2-2; d_call: -; v_call: TRBV6-6; clone_size: -; cdr3_length: 13; cdr3_aa: CASSSTGTGELFF; cdr3_nt: TGTGCCAGCAGTTCTACAGGCACCGGGGAGCTGTTTTTT
j_call: TRBJ2-1; d_call: -; v_call: TRBV5-1; clone_size: -; cdr3_length: 15; cdr3_aa: CASSLYSSSYNEQFF; cdr3_nt: TGCGCCAGCAGCTTGTACAGTAGCTCCTACAATGAGCAGTTCTTC
j_call: TRBJ2-5; d_call: TRBD2; v_call: TRBV5-4; clone_size: -; cdr3_length: 16; cdr3_aa: CASSFGGTSETETQYF; cdr3_nt: TGTGCCAGCAGCTTTGGCGGGACTAGCGAGACGGAGACCCAGTACTTC
j_call: TRBJ2-1; d_call: -; v_call: TRBV5-1; clone_size: -; cdr3_length: 14; cdr3_aa: CASSLGVRVNEQFF; cdr3_nt: TGCGCCAGCAGCTTGGGGGTCAGGGTAAATGAGCAGTTCTTC
j_call: TRBJ1-2; d_call: TRBD1; v_call: TRBV4-3; clone_size: -; cdr3_length: 15; cdr3_aa: CASSLSISQGDGYTF; cdr3_nt: TGCGCCAGCAGCCTTTCAATTTCACAGGGGGACGGCTACACCTTC
j_call: TRBJ1-1; d_call: -; v_call: TRBV2; clone_size: -; cdr3_length: 13; cdr3_aa: CASKGYSGTEAFF; cdr3_nt: TGTGCCAGCAAAGGCTATAGTGGCACTGAAGCTTTCTTT
j_call: TRBJ2-3; d_call: -; v_call: TRBV19; clone_size: -; cdr3_length: 13; cdr3_aa: CASSMPNTDTQYF; cdr3_nt: TGTGCCAGTAGTATGCCAAACACAGATACGCAGTATTTT
j_call: TRBJ1-5; d_call: -; v_call: TRBV25-1; clone_size: once; cdr3_length: 15; cdr3_aa: CASSAKFRVNQPQHF; cdr3_nt: TGTGCCAGCAGCGCCAAATTCAGGGTCAATCAGCCCCAGCATTTT
j_call: TRBJ1-5; d_call: -; v_call: TRBV7-2; clone_size: -; cdr3_length: 15; cdr3_aa: CASSLQGNSNQPQHF; cdr3_nt: TGTGCCAGCAGCTTGCAGGGCAATAGCAATCAGCCCCAGCATTTT
j_call: TRBJ2-1; d_call: -; v_call: TRBV4-1; clone_size: -; cdr3_length: 13; cdr3_aa: CASSQSGTYEQFF; cdr3_nt: TGCGCCAGCAGCCAATCCGGGACGTATGAGCAGTTCTTC
j_call: TRBJ2-1; d_call: TRBD2; v_call: TRBV19; clone_size: -; cdr3_length: 14; cdr3_aa: CASSTSGGYNEQFF; cdr3_nt: TGTGCCAGTAGTACCAGCGGGGGGTACAATGAGCAGTTCTTC
j_call: TRBJ1-2; d_call: -; v_call: TRBV7-9; clone_size: -; cdr3_length: 13; cdr3_aa: CASSLAGENGYTF; cdr3_nt: TGTGCCAGCAGCTTAGCTGGGGAGAATGGCTACACCTTC